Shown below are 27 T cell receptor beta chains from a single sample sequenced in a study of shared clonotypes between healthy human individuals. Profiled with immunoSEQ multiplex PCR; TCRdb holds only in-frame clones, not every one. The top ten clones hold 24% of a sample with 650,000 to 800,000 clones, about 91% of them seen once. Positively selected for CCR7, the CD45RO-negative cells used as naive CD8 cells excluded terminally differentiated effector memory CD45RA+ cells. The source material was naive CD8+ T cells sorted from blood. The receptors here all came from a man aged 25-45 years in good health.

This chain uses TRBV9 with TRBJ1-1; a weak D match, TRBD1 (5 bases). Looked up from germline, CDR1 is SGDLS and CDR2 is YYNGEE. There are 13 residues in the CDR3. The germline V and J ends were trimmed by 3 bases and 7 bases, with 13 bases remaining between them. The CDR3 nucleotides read TGTGCCAGCAGCGCGGGGCAAATGGGTGAAGCTTTCTTT. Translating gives CASSAGQMGEAFF.

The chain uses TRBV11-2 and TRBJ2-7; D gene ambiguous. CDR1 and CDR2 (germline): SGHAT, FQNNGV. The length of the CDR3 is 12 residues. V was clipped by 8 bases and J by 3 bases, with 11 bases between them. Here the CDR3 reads CASGVQNYEQYF. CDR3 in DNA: TGTGCCAGCGGAGTTCAAAACTACGAGCAGTACTTC.

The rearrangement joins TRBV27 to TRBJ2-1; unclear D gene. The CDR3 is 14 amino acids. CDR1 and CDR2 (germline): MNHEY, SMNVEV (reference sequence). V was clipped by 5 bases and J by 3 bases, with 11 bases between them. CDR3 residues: CASSRLSIYNEQFF. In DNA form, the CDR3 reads TGTGCCAGCAGTCGGCTCTCCATCTACAATGAGCAGTTCTTC.

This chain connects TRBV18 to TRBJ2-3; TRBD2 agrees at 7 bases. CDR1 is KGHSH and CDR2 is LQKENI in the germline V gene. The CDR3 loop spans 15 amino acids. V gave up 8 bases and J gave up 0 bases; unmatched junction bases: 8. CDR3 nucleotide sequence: TGTGCCAGCAGCGGGACTCCCTCTAGCACAGATACGCAGTATTTT. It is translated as CASSGTPSSTDTQYF.

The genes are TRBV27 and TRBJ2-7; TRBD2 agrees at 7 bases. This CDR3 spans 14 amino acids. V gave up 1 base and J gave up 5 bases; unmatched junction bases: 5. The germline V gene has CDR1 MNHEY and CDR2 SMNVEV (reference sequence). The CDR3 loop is CASSLLREHDEQYF. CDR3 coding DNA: TGTGCCAGCAGTTTATTGCGGGAGCACGACGAGCAGTACTTC.

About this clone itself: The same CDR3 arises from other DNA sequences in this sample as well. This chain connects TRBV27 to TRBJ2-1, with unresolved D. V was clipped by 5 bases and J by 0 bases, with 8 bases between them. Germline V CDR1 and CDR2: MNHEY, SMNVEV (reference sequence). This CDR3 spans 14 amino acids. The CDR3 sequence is CASSLGYSYNEQFF. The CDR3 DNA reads TGTGCCAGCAGTCTAGGTTACTCCTACAATGAGCAGTTCTTC.

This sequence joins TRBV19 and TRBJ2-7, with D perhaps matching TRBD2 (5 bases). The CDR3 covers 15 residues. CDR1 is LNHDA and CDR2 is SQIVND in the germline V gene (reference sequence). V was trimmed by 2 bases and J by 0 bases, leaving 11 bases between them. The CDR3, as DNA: TGTGCCAGTAGTATAAATAGCGCGAGCTCCTACGAGCAGTACTTC. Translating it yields CASSINSASSYEQYF.

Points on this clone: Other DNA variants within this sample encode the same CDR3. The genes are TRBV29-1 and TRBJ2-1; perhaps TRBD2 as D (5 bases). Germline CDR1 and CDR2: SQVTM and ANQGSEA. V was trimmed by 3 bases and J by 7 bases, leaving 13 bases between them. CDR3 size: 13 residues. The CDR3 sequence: CSVDLGRGNEQFF. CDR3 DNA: TGCAGCGTTGATCTTGGACGCGGGAATGAGCAGTTCTTC.

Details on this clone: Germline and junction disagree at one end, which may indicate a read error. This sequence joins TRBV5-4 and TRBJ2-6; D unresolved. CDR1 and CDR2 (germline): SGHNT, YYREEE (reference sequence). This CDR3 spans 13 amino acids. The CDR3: CAVGNSEANVLTF. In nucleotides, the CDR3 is TGTGCCGTGGGGAATTCTGAGGCCAACGTCCTGACTTTC. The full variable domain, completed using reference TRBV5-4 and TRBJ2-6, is ETGVTQSPTHLIKTRGQQVTLRCSSQSGHNTVSWYQQALGQGPQFIFQYYREEENGRGNFPPRFSGLQFPNYSSELNVNALELDDSALYLCAVGNSEANVLTFGAGSRLTVL.

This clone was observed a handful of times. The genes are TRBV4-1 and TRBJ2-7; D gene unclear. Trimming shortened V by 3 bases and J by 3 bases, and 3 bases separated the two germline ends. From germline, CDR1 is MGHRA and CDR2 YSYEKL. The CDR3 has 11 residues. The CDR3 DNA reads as TGCGCCAGCAGCCAGAACTACGAGCAGTACTTC. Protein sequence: CASSQNYEQYF.

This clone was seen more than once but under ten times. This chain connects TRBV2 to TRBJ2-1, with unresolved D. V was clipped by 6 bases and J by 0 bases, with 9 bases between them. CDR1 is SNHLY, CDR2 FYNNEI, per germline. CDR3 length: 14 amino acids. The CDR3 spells CASSPPYSYNEQFF. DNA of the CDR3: TGTGCCAGCAGCCCGCCGTACTCCTACAATGAGCAGTTCTTC.

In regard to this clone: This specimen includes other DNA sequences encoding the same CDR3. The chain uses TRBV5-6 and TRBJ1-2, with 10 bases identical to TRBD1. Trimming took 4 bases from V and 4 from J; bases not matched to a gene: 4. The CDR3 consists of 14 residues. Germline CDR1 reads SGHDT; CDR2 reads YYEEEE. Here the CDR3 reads CASSTGQGSYGYTF. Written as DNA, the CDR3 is TGTGCCAGCAGCACGGGACAGGGGAGCTATGGCTACACCTTC.

CDR3 sequence: CASSFGGATNEKLFF. CDR3 coding DNA: TGTGCCAGCAGCTTTGGGGGAGCAACTAATGAAAAACTGTTTTTT. V is TRBV5-5 and J is TRBJ1-4, with D possibly being TRBD1 (5 bases). CDR3 length: 15 residues. Trimming removed 2 bases at V and 0 bases at J, with 8 bases between. Germline CDR1 and CDR2: SGHKS and YYEKEE (reference sequence).

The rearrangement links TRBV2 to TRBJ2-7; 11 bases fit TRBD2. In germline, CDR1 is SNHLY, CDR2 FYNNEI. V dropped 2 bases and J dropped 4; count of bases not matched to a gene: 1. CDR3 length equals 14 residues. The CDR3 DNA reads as TGTGCCAGCAGTGAAACTAGCGGGAGTTACGAGCAGTACTTC. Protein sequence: CASSETSGSYEQYF.

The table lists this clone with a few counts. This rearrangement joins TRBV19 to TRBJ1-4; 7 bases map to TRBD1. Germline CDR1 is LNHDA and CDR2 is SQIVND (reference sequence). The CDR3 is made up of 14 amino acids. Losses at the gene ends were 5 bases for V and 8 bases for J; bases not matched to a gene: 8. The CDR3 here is CASSFGTVGEKLFF. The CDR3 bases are TGTGCCAGTAGTTTCGGGACAGTGGGGGAAAAACTGTTTTTT.

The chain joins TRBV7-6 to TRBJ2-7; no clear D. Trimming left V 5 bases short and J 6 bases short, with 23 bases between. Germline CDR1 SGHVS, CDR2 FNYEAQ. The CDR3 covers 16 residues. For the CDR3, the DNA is TGTGCCAGCAGCCCCCCCTCGAGGACGGTGGGTGCCGAGCAGTACTTC. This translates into CASSPPSRTVGAEQYF.

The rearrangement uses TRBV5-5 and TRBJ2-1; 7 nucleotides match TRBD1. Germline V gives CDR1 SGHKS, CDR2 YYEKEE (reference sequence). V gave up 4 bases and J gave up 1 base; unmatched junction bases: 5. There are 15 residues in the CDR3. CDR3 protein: CASSVTGYSYNEQFF. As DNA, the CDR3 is TGTGCCAGCAGCGTGACAGGGTATTCCTACAATGAGCAGTTCTTC.

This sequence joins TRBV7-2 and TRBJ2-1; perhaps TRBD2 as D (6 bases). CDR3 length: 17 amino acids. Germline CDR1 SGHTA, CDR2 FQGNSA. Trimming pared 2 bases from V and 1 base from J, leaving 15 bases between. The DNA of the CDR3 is TGTGCCAGCAGCTTAACTTCGGCGGGAAGATCCTACAATGAGCAGTTCTTC. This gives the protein CASSLTSAGRSYNEQFF.

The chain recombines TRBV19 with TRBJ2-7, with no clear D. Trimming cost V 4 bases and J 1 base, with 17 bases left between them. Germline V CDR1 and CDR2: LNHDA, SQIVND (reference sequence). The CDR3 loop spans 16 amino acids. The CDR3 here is CASSSSAFGSSYEQYF. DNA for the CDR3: TGTGCCAGTAGTAGTAGTGCTTTCGGCTCATCCTACGAGCAGTACTTC.

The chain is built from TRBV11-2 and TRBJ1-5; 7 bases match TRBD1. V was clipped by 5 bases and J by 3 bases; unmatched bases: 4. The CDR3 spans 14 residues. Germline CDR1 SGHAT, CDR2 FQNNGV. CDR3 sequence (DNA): TGTGCCAGCAGCCTAACAGGGGTCAATCAGCCCCAGCATTTT. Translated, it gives CASSLTGVNQPQHF.

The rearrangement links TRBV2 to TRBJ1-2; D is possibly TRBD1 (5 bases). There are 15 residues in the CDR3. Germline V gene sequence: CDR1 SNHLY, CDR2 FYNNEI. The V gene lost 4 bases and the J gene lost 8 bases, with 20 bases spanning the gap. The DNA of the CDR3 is TGTGCCAGCAGTGCAGGGCTGTGGGATCTCGGGGGCTACACCTTC. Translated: CASSAGLWDLGGYTF.

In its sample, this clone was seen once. CDR3 nucleotides: TGTGCCAGCAGCCACCTGACTAGCGGGTCGCTTCCAGATACGCAGTATTTT. This translates into CASSHLTSGSLPDTQYF. The rearrangement uses TRBV7-8 and TRBJ2-3; TRBD2 matches 10 bases. Germline values: CDR1 SGHVS, CDR2 FQNEAQ. V was clipped by 5 bases and J by 4 bases; unmatched bases: 12. This CDR3 is built from 17 residues. The full variable domain, in which reference TRBV7-8 and TRBJ2-3 provide the parts outside the CDR3, is GAGVSQSPRYKVAKRGQDVALRCDPISGHVSLFWYQQALGQGPEFLTYFQNEAQLDKSGLPSDRFFAERPEGSVSTLKIQRTQQEDSAVYLCASSHLTSGSLPDTQYFGPGTRLTVL.

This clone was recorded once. The CDR3, as DNA: TGCGCCAGCAGCCCAGGGGACAGGGGGCGCAGAAACATTCAGTACTTC. Encoded protein: CASSPGDRGRRNIQYF. The chain uses TRBV4-3 and TRBJ2-4; 12 bases line up with TRBD1. From germline, CDR1 is LGHNA and CDR2 YSLEER. The length of the CDR3 is 16 residues. The V segment lost 4 bases and the J segment 6 bases; nucleotides outside the gene matches: 7.

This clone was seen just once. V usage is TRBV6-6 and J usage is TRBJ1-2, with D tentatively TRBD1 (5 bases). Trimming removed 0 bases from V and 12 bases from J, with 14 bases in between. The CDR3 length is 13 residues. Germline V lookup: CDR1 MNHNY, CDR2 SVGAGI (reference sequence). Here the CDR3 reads CASSYSAQGEDTF. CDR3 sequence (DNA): TGTGCCAGCAGTTACTCCGCGCAGGGTGAGGACACCTTC.

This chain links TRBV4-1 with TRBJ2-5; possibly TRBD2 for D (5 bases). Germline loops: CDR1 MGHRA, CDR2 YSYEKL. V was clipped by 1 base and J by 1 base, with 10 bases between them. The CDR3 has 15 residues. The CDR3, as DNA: TGCGCCAGCAGCCAAGCCCCCAGCGGCCAAGAGACCCAGTACTTC. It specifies CASSQAPSGQETQYF.

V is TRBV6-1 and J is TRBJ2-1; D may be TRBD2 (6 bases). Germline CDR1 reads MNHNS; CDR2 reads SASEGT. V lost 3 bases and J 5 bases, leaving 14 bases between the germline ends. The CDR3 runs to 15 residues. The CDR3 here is CASSDLVDYNNEQFF. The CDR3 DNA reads TGTGCCAGCAGTGACCTAGTGGACTATAACAATGAGCAGTTCTTC.

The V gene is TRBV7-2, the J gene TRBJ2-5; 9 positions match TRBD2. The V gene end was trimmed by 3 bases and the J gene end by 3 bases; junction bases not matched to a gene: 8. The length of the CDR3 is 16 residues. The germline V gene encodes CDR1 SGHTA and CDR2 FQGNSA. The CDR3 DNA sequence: TGTGCCAGCAGCTTCTCCGGGACTAGCAGAAAAGAGACCCAGTACTTC. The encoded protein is CASSFSGTSRKETQYF.